This T cell receptor (beta chain) was sequenced for a study of vaccination effects on CD4 cells after COVID-19. As for the study in general: Samples were given by two convalescent patients 16 days and one week before vaccination.

Assay: immunoSEQ multiplex PCR; the TCRdb copy retains only in-frame clones and omits some. Of about 26,000 clones listed, around 82% are singletons. On this clone itself: Antigen: not known.

ViraFEST expansion of antigen-specific CD4+ T cells with viral peptide pools preceded sequencing. Culture lasted 10 days before CD4+ T cell isolation. This individual tested PCR-positive for SARS-CoV-2 infection between March and December 2020. Cultures of a few million PBMC per well contained 8 to 10 IU/ml IL-2 plus 10 ug/ml peptides. The authors replaced half the medium with IL-2 medium on days 3 and 7. The CDR3 has 18 residues. Sequenced here: CD4+ T cells from PBMCs cultured with HCoV-NL63 spike peptides, sampled before COVID-19 vaccination. This clonotype was obtained from a human donor who had a prior SARS-CoV-2 infection. This sequence joins TRBV21-1 and TRBJ2-2; the D call TRBD2 from the table was never checked on the DNA. TRBV21-1 corresponds to a pseudogene. CDR3 nucleotides: TGTGCCAGCAACCAACGCCCGGGGGTGGCAGCGAACACCGGGGAGCTGTTTTTT. As protein: CASNQRPGVAANTGELFF.